This T cell receptor (beta chain) was recorded in a study of T-cell reconstitution after alpha-beta-depleted transplantation in children. Comment on this clonotype: Its target is not known.

CDR1 SGHTA and CDR2 FQGNSA come from the germline V gene. V lost 5 bases and J lost 5, with 21 bases in between. This CDR3 has 16 residues. Unique molecular identifiers were used in preparing the TCRbeta library. From the PCR reads, TCRdb called clonotypes with MiXCR, one entry per CDR3 protein. The sample holds about 980,000 distinct CDR3 sequences, roughly 29% seen once. Study findings and constraints: Newly made T cells mostly supplied T-cell counts and diversity one year after transplant. Two months or so post-transplant, alpha-beta T cells reportedly derived from several hundred expanded graft clones.

Specimen: PBMCs, mostly from graft donor cells, collected 360 days after TCRalphabeta/CD19-depleted stem cell transplant. The V gene is TRBV7-2, the J gene TRBJ1-1, with a weak D call TRBD1 (5 bases). This TCR was recovered from a boy in the first two years of life who had a stem cell transplant for SCID, so the T cells may come from the graft donor. CDR3 protein: CASSLLKTVRGTEAFF. The DNA of the CDR3 is TGTGCCAGCAGCCTATTAAAAACAGTGCGGGGGACTGAAGCTTTCTTT.